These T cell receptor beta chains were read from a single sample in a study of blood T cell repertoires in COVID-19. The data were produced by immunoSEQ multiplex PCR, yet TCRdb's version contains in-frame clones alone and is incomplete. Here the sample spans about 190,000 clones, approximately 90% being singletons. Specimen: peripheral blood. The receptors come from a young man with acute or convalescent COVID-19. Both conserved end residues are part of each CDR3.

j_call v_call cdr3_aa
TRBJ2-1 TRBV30 CAWSVFRYNEQFF
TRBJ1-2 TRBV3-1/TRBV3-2 CASSQGGGRPNSGYTF
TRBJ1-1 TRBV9 CASSVGLGMGEAFF
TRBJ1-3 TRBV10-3 CAISDAVLPGNTIYF
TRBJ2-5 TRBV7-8 CASSLFDRVTETQYF
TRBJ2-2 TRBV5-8 CASSLPALKRPNTGELFF
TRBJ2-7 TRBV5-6 CASSPAPTSVAYEQYF
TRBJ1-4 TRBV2 CASSSMGQGPREKLFF
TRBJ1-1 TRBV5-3 CARSIPPARLTQAFF
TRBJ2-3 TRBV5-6 CASSPGLASSTDTQYF
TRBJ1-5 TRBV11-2 CASSLTGDGNQPQHF